These T cell receptor beta chains were read from a single sample in a study of post-analysis software for immune sequencing data. TCRdb reanalysed the PCR reads using MiXCR and keeps one entry per CDR3 protein. The sample lists some 800,000 distinct CDR3 sequences, 35% to 55% occurring once. Input material: blood. The receptors stem from a girl aged 5-17 years with multiple sclerosis. CDR3s include the opening cysteine and the closing phenylalanine or tryptophan. The order of the fields is D gene, clone size, J gene, V gene, CDR3 protein, CDR3 DNA. A D gene is named only where the DNA matches it firmly. A row's size may be missing; if present it is once, few, many or a size class.

D: .
size: .
J: TRBJ2-7
V: TRBV27
CDR3: CASSVRGFDNEQYF
DNA: TGTGCCAGCAGTGTAAGGGGTTTCGACAATGAGCAGTACTTC

D: .
size: .
J: TRBJ2-7
V: TRBV10-3
CDR3: CAISATVSTGGQYEQYF
DNA: TGTGCCATCAGTGCCACAGTGAGTACTGGCGGGCAGTACGAGCAGTACTTC

D: TRBD2
size: few
J: TRBJ2-3
V: TRBV6-6
CDR3: CASTAGDTDTQYF
DNA: TGTGCCAGCACGGCGGGAGACACAGATACGCAGTATTTT

D: TRBD1
size: few
J: TRBJ1-5
V: TRBV12-3/TRBV12-4
CDR3: CASSRQGDQPQHF
DNA: TGTGCCAGCAGCAGACAGGGGGATCAGCCCCAGCATTTT

D: TRBD2
size: .
J: TRBJ2-3
V: TRBV4-1
CDR3: CASSQGWREWSDTQYF
DNA: TGCGCCAGCAGCCAGGGCTGGCGGGAGTGGTCAGATACGCAGTATTTT

D: .
size: .
J: TRBJ2-1
V: TRBV15
CDR3: CASGTGDSYNEQFF
DNA: TGTGCCAGCGGGACGGGGGACTCCTACAATGAGCAGTTCTTC

D: .
size: few
J: TRBJ1-6
V: TRBV15
CDR3: CATSRDKDSLYYSPLHF
DNA: TGTGCCACCAGCAGAGATAAGGACAGTCTATATTATTCACCCCTCCACTTT

D: .
size: .
J: TRBJ2-1
V: TRBV27
CDR3: CASSPPQEARNEQFF
DNA: TGTGCCAGCAGTCCCCCCCAAGAGGCGCGCAATGAGCAGTTCTTC

D: TRBD1
size: .
J: TRBJ2-1
V: TRBV7-2
CDR3: CASRHRGNEQFF
DNA: TGTGCCAGCAGACACAGGGGCAATGAGCAGTTCTTC

D: .
size: .
J: TRBJ1-1
V: TRBV5-1
CDR3: CASSLAGHGGTEAFF
DNA: TGCGCCAGCAGCTTAGCAGGACACGGAGGGACTGAAGCTTTCTTT

D: TRBD1
size: .
J: TRBJ2-7
V: TRBV14
CDR3: CASSQEGTGLGEQYF
DNA: TGTGCCAGCAGCCAAGAGGGGACAGGGTTGGGCGAGCAGTACTTC

D: .
size: few
J: TRBJ1-1
V: TRBV25-1
CDR3: CASSEYGASTEAFF
DNA: TGTGCCAGCAGTGAATATGGGGCCTCCACTGAAGCTTTCTTT

D: TRBD1
size: .
J: TRBJ2-7
V: TRBV4-1
CDR3: CASSYSGTGHYEQYF
DNA: TGCGCCAGCAGCTACTCCGGGACAGGGCACTACGAGCAGTACTTC

D: .
size: .
J: TRBJ2-5
V: TRBV7-9
CDR3: CASSLWGAPETQYF
DNA: TGTGCCAGCAGCTTATGGGGGGCGCCGGAGACCCAGTACTTC

D: .
size: .
J: TRBJ1-1
V: TRBV10-3
CDR3: CAISESMSNRNTEAFF
DNA: TGTGCCATCAGTGAGTCGATGTCCAACCGGAACACTGAAGCTTTCTTT

D: TRBD1
size: .
J: TRBJ2-1
V: TRBV10-3
CDR3: CAISELGQGPREQFF
DNA: TGTGCCATCAGTGAGCTGGGACAGGGCCCTAGGGAGCAGTTCTTC

D: TRBD1
size: .
J: TRBJ2-3
V: TRBV4-1
CDR3: CASSIETGADTQYF
DNA: TGCGCCAGCAGCATAGAGACAGGGGCAGATACGCAGTATTTT

D: .
size: .
J: TRBJ2-7
V: TRBV29-1
CDR3: CSVVEGTRSTYEQYF
DNA: TGCAGCGTTGTAGAGGGGACAAGGTCCACCTACGAGCAGTACTTC

D: .
size: .
J: TRBJ2-3
V: TRBV20-1
CDR3: CSAPARIQYF
DNA: TGCAGTGCTCCCGCCAGGATCCAGTATTTT

D: .
size: few
J: TRBJ2-3
V: TRBV29-1
CDR3: CSVYRADTQYF
DNA: TGCAGCGTTTACCGGGCCGATACGCAGTATTTT

D: .
size: few
J: TRBJ1-5
V: TRBV20-1
CDR3: CSVGEGPYSNQPQHF
DNA: TGCAGCGTAGGGGAGGGACCTTATAGCAATCAGCCCCAGCATTTT

D: TRBD2
size: .
J: TRBJ2-7
V: TRBV20-1
CDR3: CSIYSGSTPDHEQYF
DNA: TGCAGTATTTATAGCGGGTCGACCCCTGACCACGAGCAGTACTTC